The present TCR beta chain was sequenced within a study of beta chain features in type 1 diabetes (dated by TCRdb to the late 2010s). Study-wide context: Mean age, gender distribution, total cell number and subset yield were not different between patients and healthy donors. A total of 107,917,701 sorted cells were examined across all samples, and the number of cells per subset was strongly correlated with RNA yield. The study compared the TCRB repertoires of sorted circulating CD4+ T cell subsets in recently diagnosed type 1 diabetes patients with those in matched healthy donors. Regulatory and stem cell-like memory subsets were isolated from only 8 patients and roughly 8 healthy donors, whereas naive and central memory subsets came from all 30 or so donors. What the work shows at the level of the full study, not this receptor alone: A moderate but significant shortening of TCRB CDR3 length was observed in type 1 diabetes patients in all four CD4+ subsets. At VDJ recombination sites, patients with type 1 diabetes made fewer insertions and deleted more nucleotides, a pattern implying thymic rearrangement abnormalities. PCR might favor shorter templates, but patient and control samples were amplified and corrected together, so any skew would affect both groups equally. Because the HLA sub-analyses included only small numbers of individuals, any influence of HLA type on TCRB rearrangement was left unresolved. The naive, central memory and regulatory TCRB repertoires appeared to resemble one another more closely among patients than among healthy donors. Because cDNA was sequenced instead of genomic DNA, activated cells with high expression could be over-represented, although the groups did not differ in activation or CD3 levels.

The entire amount of isolated RNA was reverse transcribed using the High Capacity cDNA Reverse Transcription Kit, so the sequenced TCRB transcripts were expressed ones. Deep immunoSEQ sequencing was performed on naive, central memory and regulatory T cell samples, with an average of about 3.57 million total reads per sample. After sorted cells were lysed in RLT buffer, RNA was extracted with DNase-treated RNeasy Micro or Mini kits, with the choice depending on cell number. To prevent cross-contamination, every cell subset was processed on its own, while patient and healthy donor samples were processed together. Using the immunoSEQ multiplex PCR, TCRB sequences were amplified from cDNA into 87-bp fragments spanning the CDR3 region. The amplicons were sequenced using the Illumina HiSeq platform. Processing in the source paper ran as follows. Synthetic template baselines were used to correct PCR bias computationally, reads within Hamming distance 2 were collapsed, and singletons that could not be merged were discarded. Reads were aligned to IMGT to assign V, D and J genes, CDR3 length, and insertions or deletions at six rearrangement sites. Within each subset, clonotype counts were normalized to sorted cell number, after which true diversity and Gini coefficients were computed with the tcR R package. The overlap coefficient, calculated on TCRB nucleotide sequences, was used to quantify repertoire sharing. As a proxy for the pre-selection repertoire, out-of-frame TCRB sequences from naive cells were analyzed. TCRdb took over this immuneACCESS table, retaining in-frame rearrangements with V and J assigned. Such tables are incomplete; in checked studies, under half of the missing clones stem from an unresolved V gene, and the remainder is unexplained. The V and J calls and the clone size are those of that table, but D and trimming were determined from the DNA. The sample table contains about 450,000 clones; only one count was recorded for 10% to 12% of them. Approximately 0.045% of the sample rests with the top ten.

This clone was seen only a few times. No antigen is known for it. Base quality data are lacking; no much larger clone is found one base away. CDR1 and CDR2 were assigned from the germline V gene (reference sequence) as SEHNR and FQNEAQ. The junction carries 12 bases between V and J, which are trimmed by 2 bases and 0 bases respectively. From the cysteine up to the phenylalanine, the CDR3 has a length of 16 residues. The entry retains the CDR3 DNA only, 48 bases that are in frame from base 1. A single peripheral blood draw of around 120 mL on average was collected from each donor into heparinised tubes. Naive, central memory, regulatory and stem cell-like memory CD4+ T cells were sorted on a BD FACSAria II using a panel including CD45RO, CCR7, CD25, CD127, CD95 and CD27. Purity was above 98% for every sorted population. Right away, PBMCs were isolated by Lymphoprep density gradient centrifugation and were stained directly, with no culture step. So that batch effects would be minimized, each experiment stained and sorted samples in pairs, pairing one healthy donor with one patient.

Sequencing used naive CD4+ T cells from blood. The label giving this sample's cell subset or site can be read as: true naive CD4+ T cells. The sequence came from a woman younger than 30 in good health. The chain couples TRBV7-9 to TRBJ2-3; no D gene call is confident. The base sequence is TGTGCCAGCAGCTTATCCAGAGTTCCTAGCACAGATACGCAGTATTTT. This sequence encodes CASSLSRVPSTDTQYF.